What follows are 7 T cell receptor beta chains derived from one specimen sequenced in a study of T cell responses to AZD1222 COVID-19 vaccine. The data were produced by immunoSEQ multiplex PCR, yet TCRdb's version contains in-frame clones alone and is incomplete. The sample shows around 87,000 clones, more than 75% of them seen only once. Sequences were derived from peripheral blood, sampled on day 0 of AZD1222 vaccination. The receptors stem from an adult in good health.

This clone was picked up a small number of times. The chain links TRBV4-2 to TRBJ2-3; possibly TRBD2 for D (5 bases). This CDR3 comprises 14 residues. Germline V gene data show CDR1 as LGHNA and CDR2 as YNFKEQ. Trimming pared 1 base from V and 0 bases from J, leaving 5 bases between. The CDR3 nucleotides are TGTGCCAGCAGCCAAGCGGGGAGCACAGATACGCAGTATTTT. This translates into CASSQAGSTDTQYF.

J is TRBJ2-1 and V is TRBV9; possibly TRBD1 for D (5 bases). The CDR3 totals 15 residues. V was clipped by 1 base and J by 0 bases, with 8 bases between them. CDR1 and CDR2 (germline): SGDLS, YYNGEE. The CDR3: CASSVRGDSYNEQFF. The CDR3 DNA reads TGTGCCAGCAGCGTAAGGGGTGACTCCTACAATGAGCAGTTCTTC.

This sequence joins TRBV5-8 and TRBJ1-4, with 7 bases aligning to TRBD1. CDR3 size: 15 residues. The germline CDR1 and CDR2 sequences are SGHTS and YDEGEE. Trimming cost V 4 bases and J 5 bases; bases outside gene matches: 8. The CDR3 loop is CASSPQGRRNEKLFF. CDR3 coding DNA: TGTGCCAGCAGCCCACAGGGGCGAAGGAATGAAAAACTGTTTTTT.

The chain recombines TRBV10-3 with TRBJ2-7; D is possibly TRBD1 (6 bases). This CDR3 has 15 amino acids. The germline V and J ends were trimmed by 2 bases and 0 bases, with 11 bases remaining between them. Germline assignment: CDR1 ENHRY and CDR2 SYGVKD. The CDR3 region has the DNA TGTGCCATCAGTGAGCCCGGGGACATCTCCTACGAGCAGTACTTC. Its translation: CAISEPGDISYEQYF.

The sample holds one count of this clone. The V call is TRBV18, the J call TRBJ1-2; D is possibly TRBD1 (5 bases). Trimming removed 7 bases from V and 4 bases from J, with 16 bases in between. The germline V gene has CDR1 KGHSH and CDR2 LQKENI. The CDR3 has 14 amino acids. This CDR3 is CASLNPGGTYGYTF. As DNA, the CDR3 is TGTGCCAGCTTAAATCCTGGAGGGACCTATGGCTACACCTTC.

The CDR3, as DNA: TGTGCCAGCAGTTATCAAGCGGGGGGCAGGGAGCAGTTCTTC. This gives the protein CASSYQAGGREQFF. The chain recombines TRBV6-5 with TRBJ2-1; 9 bases agree with TRBD2. Germline V gene data show CDR1 as MNHEY and CDR2 as SVGAGI. The CDR3 sequence is 14 residues long. The trim removed 3 bases at V and 10 bases at J, leaving 7 bases unmatched.

This CDR3 reads CASRGAGQFTDTQYF. CDR3 in DNA: TGTGCCAGCAGGGGGGCGGGGCAGTTCACAGATACGCAGTATTTT. This sequence joins TRBV6-5 and TRBJ2-3, with D perhaps assigned TRBD1 or TRBD2 (6 bases each). Between the trimmed V and J ends, which lost 6 bases and 2 bases, there was a span of 15 bases. This CDR3 has 15 amino acids. Germline CDR1 is MNHEY and CDR2 is SVGAGI.